This paragraph reports one TCR beta chain. Its antigen is as yet unknown. This sample stems from a study of CD8+CD57+ T cells in acquired aplastic anemia. Across the study: Among healthy donors, CD4+ cells averaged approximately 11 million reads. Findings and caveats of the study: Patients showed no significant difference from controls in CD8+ Simpson's diversity. The study identified more than 25 CD8+ CDR3 sequences shared by patients and controls.

CDR3 and TCR beta VDJ profiling relied on genomic DNA as the template. MiXCR, applied by TCRdb to the reads, yields one record per CDR3 protein. The table lists some 120,000 distinct CDR3 sequences, 48% of them singletons. The clonotype was recovered from a human donor in good health, serving as a control. Source material: sorted CD4+, CD8+, or CD8+CD57+ T cells (not recorded which) from PBMCs.

The CDR3 DNA reads TGCAGTGCTAGAACAGGACTAGCGGGGGGAAATAATGAGCAGTTCTTC. It encodes CSARTGLAGGNNEQFF. This chain joins TRBV20-1 and TRBJ2-1, with 14 bases matching TRBD2. Trimming took 2 bases from V and 7 from J; bases not matched to a gene: 7. Germline V CDR1 and CDR2: DFQATT, SNEGSKA (reference sequence). There are 16 residues in the CDR3.